One and the same sample provided the 3 T cell receptor beta chains below, sequenced in a study of CD8+CD57+ T cells in acquired aplastic anemia (dated by TCRdb to the late 2010s). These reads were obtained on an Illumina HiSeq 2000. Profiling of TCR beta VDJ combinations and CDR3 sequences used genomic DNA as the template. TCRdb passed the public sequencing reads through fastp at Q25 and MiXCR, retaining productive beta sequences. Every distinct CDR3 protein forms one entry, paired with its most common genes and DNA. For this sample the table gives a few hundred thousand distinct CDR3 sequences, of which almost 35% were detected only once. Around 1.1% of the sample belongs to the ten largest clones. The sequencing sample was made of sorted CD4+, CD8+, or CD8+CD57+ T cells (not recorded which) from PBMCs. These receptors all stem from a human donor in good health, serving as a control.

This clonotype has a handful of counts. A single base separates this from a much larger clone, so it may be a read error. J is TRBJ2-1 and V is TRBV20-1; TRBD1 might be the D (5 bases). This CDR3 has 12 amino acids. Germline loops: CDR1 DFQATT, CDR2 SNEGSKA (reference sequence). V was shortened by 6 bases and J by 8 bases, with 14 bases between the two germline ends. CDR3 in amino acids: CSAWGRVDEQFF. The CDR3 DNA is TGCAGTGCATGGGGCAGGGTCGATGAGCAGTTCTTC.

On this clonotype itself: A read error is likely, as this CDR3 ends without the conserved phenylalanine or tryptophan. The limits of the CDR3 on the DNA are not certain, so only TCRdb's listed CDR3 is given. The chain recombines TRBV2 with TRBJ2-5; the table's TRBD2 call for D was not verified on the DNA. The CDR3 has 10 residues if both end residues are counted. The germline V gene encodes CDR1 SNHLY and CDR2 FYNNEI. The CDR3: CASSAPPGTS.

This clonotype was found many times. The rearrangement links TRBV11-2 to TRBJ2-1; no firm D call. Germline V gene sequence: CDR1 SGHAT, CDR2 FQNNGV. Trimming stripped 4 bases from V and 12 bases from J, with 16 bases between. CDR3 length: 13 residues. The CDR3: CASSSSIVAGQFF. The CDR3 DNA is TGTGCCAGCAGCTCCTCGATCGTGGCCGGGCAGTTCTTC.